What follows is one T cell receptor (beta chain) and its context. This sample was included in a study of OX40 agonist ivuxolimab in advanced cancers. CDR3 length: 16 residues. Per the germline V gene, CDR1 is LNHDA and CDR2 is SQIVND (reference sequence). Trimming shortened V by 5 bases and J by 8 bases, and 24 bases separated the two germline ends. Profiling relied on immunoSEQ multiplex PCR, and the TCRdb table lists in-frame clones only, not all of them. This sample has around 100,000 clones, with 90% found just once. The sample here was CD4+ or CD8+ T cells sorted from blood, taken in a trial of the OX40 agonist ivuxolimab. The TCR comes from an adult with an advanced solid tumor such as melanoma, head and neck, liver or kidney cancer. V is TRBV19 and J is TRBJ1-1; possibly TRBD1 for D (6 bases). The CDR3 DNA reads TGTGCCAGTAGTGCCAGATTGCGGCACACAGGGAGCGAAGCTTTCTTT. It specifies CASSARLRHTGSEAFF.